This TCR beta chain was captured by sequencing in a study of response to subunit inactivated influenza vaccine. The V end lost 3 bases, the J end lost 0 bases, and 11 bases lay between the germline ends. The CDR3 consists of 15 residues. CDR1 SGDLS and CDR2 YYNGEE come from the germline V gene. Via MiXCR, TCRdb re-called the RT-PCR reads, giving one row per CDR3 protein. The table records around 570,000 distinct CDR3 sequences, over 9% of them present only once. These same data were also listed under a study on T cells expressing NK-cell markers. That paper adds: Making the TCR beta cDNA relied on 5'RACE template switching with UMIs. Eight donors were sequenced, seven testing HCMV-seropositive and one testing seronegative. What restricted sorting to alpha-beta TCR T cells in several experiments was an anti-gamma-delta TCR antibody. NKG2C+ dominant clonotype frequencies in six donors were roughly 1.0-7.5% of CD8+ T cells. Specificity for HCMV among expanded NKG2C+ T cell clones was not established.

The rearrangement links TRBV9 to TRBJ2-3; perhaps TRBD2 as D (5 bases). The specimen was PBMCs from blood, collected on the day of vaccination. The TCR was taken from a man aged 50-59 years who received an inactivated influenza vaccine. DNA for the CDR3: TGTGCCAGCAGCGGGACGGGCGGGAGCACAGATACGCAGTATTTT. Its translation: CASSGTGGSTDTQYF.